Each of the 30 T cell receptor beta chains below was sequenced from the same sample in a study of blood T cell repertoires in COVID-19. The protocol was immunoSEQ multiplex PCR, while the TCRdb copy is restricted to in-frame clones and leaves out a portion. The table has about 44,000 clones, 75% to 90% seen once. The specimen sequenced was peripheral blood. The receptors were sampled from a woman of 80 years or more in a cohort sampled during active or convalescent COVID-19.

V is TRBV28 and J is TRBJ2-7; 8 bases line up with TRBD1. Germline CDR1 MDHEN, CDR2 SYDVKM. With V trimmed by 6 bases and J by 7 bases, 11 bases remained unmatched. The CDR3 covers 14 residues. The CDR3 loop is CASRDARGPGEQYF. The CDR3 nucleotides are TGTGCCAGCAGGGACGCCAGGGGGCCAGGGGAGCAGTACTTC.

The chain is built from TRBV13 and TRBJ2-6; no clear D gene. CDR3 length: 15 amino acids. Trimming took 3 bases from V and 0 from J, leaving 6 bases between them. Germline V gene data show CDR1 as PRHDT and CDR2 as FYEKMQ (reference sequence). The CDR3 reads CASSFRVSGANVLTF. CDR3 sequence (DNA): TGTGCCAGCAGCTTTCGGGTCTCTGGGGCCAACGTCCTGACTTTC.

The rearrangement links TRBV4-1 to TRBJ2-1; a weak D match, TRBD2 (5 bases). The CDR3 is 13 amino acids. The germline V and J ends were trimmed by 3 bases and 4 bases, with 7 bases remaining between them. Germline lookup yields CDR1 MGHRA and CDR2 YSYEKL. The chain's CDR3 is CASSHREYNEQFF. DNA of the CDR3: TGCGCCAGCAGCCATCGGGAATACAATGAGCAGTTCTTC.

The chain links TRBV4-1 to TRBJ1-3; tentative D call: TRBD1 (5 bases). Germline assignment: CDR1 MGHRA and CDR2 YSYEKL. The CDR3 is 16 residues long. Trimming stripped 3 bases from V and 4 bases from J, with 16 bases between. The CDR3 DNA is TGCGCCAGCAGCCAGGACGGTCTAGACAGAGGAAACACCATATATTTT. Translated, it gives CASSQDGLDRGNTIYF.

The chain recombines TRBV7-9 with TRBJ2-6; possibly TRBD2 for D (5 bases). Germline V gives CDR1 SEHNR, CDR2 FQNEAQ (reference sequence). This CDR3 is built from 18 residues. Trimming shortened V by 4 bases and J by 6 bases, and 22 bases separated the two germline ends. Written as DNA, the CDR3 is TGTGCCAGCAGCTACTCGACCTTAGGCGGGCCCCTGGCCAACGTCCTGACTTTC. Translated, it gives CASSYSTLGGPLANVLTF. The full variable domain, in which reference TRBV7-9 and TRBJ2-6 provide the parts outside the CDR3, is DTGVSQNPRHKITKRGQNVTFRCDPISEHNRLYWYRQTLGQGPEFLTYFQNEAQLEKSRLLSDRFSAERPKGSFSTLEIQRTEQGDSAMYLCASSYSTLGGPLANVLTFGAGSRLTVL.

This chain joins TRBV14 and TRBJ2-3; 11 nucleotides align to TRBD2. Germline V gene lookup returns CDR1 SGHDN and CDR2 FVKESK. The CDR3 loop spans 14 amino acids. The ends lost 4 bases at V and 4 bases at J; junction bases unmatched: 1. In nucleotides, the CDR3 is TGTGCCAGCAGCCTAGCGGGGGGGCCAGATACGCAGTATTTT. This codes for CASSLAGGPDTQYF.

The chain couples TRBV6-2 or TRBV6-3 to TRBJ2-7; TRBD2 might be the D (6 bases). The CDR3 runs to 17 residues. V was trimmed by 3 bases and J by 4 bases, leaving 22 bases between them. Germline CDR1 reads MNHEY; CDR2 reads SVGEGT. The CDR3 loop is CASSYTPGRAGGYEQYF. For the CDR3, the DNA is TGTGCCAGCAGTTATACCCCCGGACGGGCCGGAGGGTACGAGCAGTACTTC.

J is TRBJ2-7 and V is TRBV6-6, with D maybe TRBD1 (6 bases). V was pared by 5 bases and J by 2 bases, with 22 bases between. CDR3 length: 17 amino acids. Looked up from germline, CDR1 is MNHNY and CDR2 is SVGAGI (reference sequence). CDR3 bases: TGTGCCAGCAGTCCCCCCCCATTCACAGGGCGAACCTACGAGCAGTACTTC. It encodes CASSPPPFTGRTYEQYF.

The chain uses TRBV5-1 and TRBJ2-7; D call uncertain. Trimming removed 7 bases from V and 2 bases from J, with 16 bases in between. This CDR3 comprises 14 residues. Germline CDR1 reads SGHRS; CDR2 reads YFSETQ. Here the CDR3 DNA reads TGCGCCAGCGTAAGCCCCGGTAGTCCCTACGAGCAGTACTTC. Protein product: CASVSPGSPYEQYF.

The chain joins TRBV20-1 to TRBJ2-3; 12 positions agree with TRBD2. Germline CDR1 and CDR2: DFQATT and SNEGSKA (reference sequence). After removal of 3 bases from V and 5 bases from J, the junction contained 12 bases not matched to a gene. This CDR3 has 17 residues. The DNA of the CDR3 is TGCAGTGCTAGTAGGACCGCTAGCGGGAGGGCCATAGATACGCAGTATTTT. This codes for CSASRTASGRAIDTQYF.

The J gene is TRBJ1-4, the V gene TRBV3-1 (or the pseudogene TRBV3-2); TRBD1 might be the D (5 bases). The V end lost 0 bases, the J end lost 7 bases, and 15 bases lay between the germline ends. Looked up from germline, CDR1 is LGHDT and CDR2 is YNNKEL (reference sequence). The CDR3 consists of 16 residues. In nucleotides, the CDR3 is TGTGCCAGCAGCCAAGAAGTAGGGGCTAGGGGTGAAAAACTGTTTTTT. Residues: CASSQEVGARGEKLFF.

The chain combines TRBV19 with TRBJ2-2, with TRBD2 identical over 8 bases. Germline trimming cut 3 bases from V and 7 bases from J; bases unmatched to any gene: 10. Germline V gene lookup returns CDR1 LNHDA and CDR2 SQIVND (reference sequence). The CDR3 consists of 16 residues. The DNA of the CDR3 is TGTGCCAGTAGTATGGGGATAGCGGGACTAGGCGGGGAGCTGTTTTTT. This codes for CASSMGIAGLGGELFF.

V gene TRBV2 combines with J gene TRBJ2-3; no clear D gene. The CDR3 runs to 11 residues. Germline V gene sequence: CDR1 SNHLY, CDR2 FYNNEI. Trimming removed 7 bases from V and 4 bases from J, with 6 bases in between. The CDR3 sequence: CASNTADTQYF. For the CDR3, the DNA is TGTGCCAGCAACACCGCAGATACGCAGTATTTT. The whole variable domain, remainder taken from reference TRBV2 and TRBJ2-3, is EPEVTQTPSHQVTQMGQEVILRCVPISNHLYFYWYRQILGQKVEFLVSFYNNEISEKSEIFDDQFSVERPDGSNFTLKIRSTKLEDSAMYFCASNTADTQYFGPGTRLTVL.

V is TRBV5-1 and J is TRBJ1-6; 7 nucleotides match TRBD1. Germline trimming cut 1 base from V and 5 bases from J; bases unmatched to any gene: 3. This CDR3 has 15 residues. Germline CDR1 SGHRS, CDR2 YFSETQ. CDR3 sequence: CASSLLQGDNSPLHF. DNA for the CDR3: TGCGCCAGCAGCTTGCTGCAGGGGGATAATTCACCCCTCCACTTT. The full variable domain, completed using reference TRBV5-1 and TRBJ1-6, is KAGVTQTPRYLIKTRGQQVTLSCSPISGHRSVSWYQQTPGQGLQFLFEYFSETQRNKGNFPGRFSGRQFSNSRSEMNVSTLELGDSALYLCASSLLQGDNSPLHFGNGTRLTVT.

This chain joins TRBV11-2 and TRBJ2-7, with 8 bases lining up with TRBD1. Germline CDR1 is SGHAT and CDR2 is FQNNGV. Trimming cost V 1 base and J 7 bases; bases outside gene matches: 9. This CDR3 region has 15 residues. For the CDR3, the DNA is TGTGCCAGCAGCTTAGCCAGGGCAGGGGGCCCAGAGCAGTACTTC. Translation: CASSLARAGGPEQYF.

This chain joins TRBV11-3 and TRBJ2-5, with D maybe TRBD2 (5 bases). CDR3 length: 15 amino acids. Germline V gives CDR1 SGHNT, CDR2 YENEEA. Trimming pared 2 bases from V and 4 bases from J, leaving 14 bases between. DNA of the CDR3: TGTGCCAGCAGCTTAAGCGGCGGCAGAGGAGAGACCCAGTACTTC. This codes for CASSLSGGRGETQYF.

CDR3 bases: TGTGCCATCAGTGAAAATGGACTAGCGGGGATTATCGCTGGTTTCACCGGGGAGCTGTTTTTT. Its translation: CAISENGLAGIIAGFTGELFF. V and J are TRBV10-3 and TRBJ2-2; 12 bases align to TRBD2. This CDR3 spans 21 amino acids. V shed 3 bases, J shed 4 bases, and the junction held 18 bases outside the gene matches. Germline V gives CDR1 ENHRY, CDR2 SYGVKD.

This clone was seen once. The V call is TRBV4-2, the J call TRBJ2-1; 12 positions match TRBD2. This CDR3 is built from 18 residues. The V gene's germline CDR1 is LGHNA and CDR2 YNFKEQ. Germline trimming cut 6 bases from V and 0 bases from J; bases unmatched to any gene: 9. Here the CDR3 reads CASRNELAGGLSYNEQFF. The CDR3 nucleotides are TGTGCCAGCAGGAATGAGCTAGCGGGGGGGCTCTCCTACAATGAGCAGTTCTTC.

V gene TRBV28 combines with J gene TRBJ1-1, with 8 bases aligning to TRBD1. Germline trimming cut 5 bases from V and 4 bases from J; bases unmatched to any gene: 6. Germline CDR1 reads MDHEN; CDR2 reads SYDVKM. The length of the CDR3 is 14 residues. In DNA form, the CDR3 reads TGTGCCAGCAGTCCCGGACAGGGTACCACTGAAGCTTTCTTT. Its translation: CASSPGQGTTEAFF.

The chain couples TRBV30 to TRBJ1-1; weak D call: TRBD1 (5 bases). This CDR3 is 11 amino acids long. With 3 bases removed from V and 6 bases from J, the gap between germline ends came to 8 bases. Per germline, CDR1 GTSNPN and CDR2 SVGIG (reference sequence). CDR3 DNA sequence: TGTGCCTGGAGGTGGGACTCTGAAGCTTTCTTT. It yields the protein CAWRWDSEAFF.

This chain joins TRBV4-2 and TRBJ2-3; tentatively, D is TRBD2 (6 bases). V was trimmed by 5 bases and J by 4 bases, leaving 16 bases between them. In germline, CDR1 is LGHNA, CDR2 YNFKEQ. The CDR3 is 15 amino acids. CDR3 region: CASSARGSRADTQYF. CDR3 DNA sequence: TGTGCCAGCAGCGCTCGGGGGAGTCGGGCAGATACGCAGTATTTT.

The chain links TRBV5-4 to TRBJ2-1, with D perhaps TRBD2 (6 bases). CDR3 length equals 14 residues. The germline CDR1 and CDR2 sequences are SGHNT and YYREEE (reference sequence). V was cut by 4 bases and J by 6 bases, with 14 bases left in between. The CDR3 DNA sequence: TGTGCCAGCAGCCCCGGGACTCTCTTCAATGAGCAGTTCTTC. Translated: CASSPGTLFNEQFF.

The chain joins TRBV2 to TRBJ2-1; TRBD2 matches 10 bases. J gave up 7 bases and V 5 bases, and 8 bases lay outside the gene matches. This CDR3 region has 15 residues. The germline gives CDR1 SNHLY, CDR2 FYNNEI. The CDR3 here is CASSKERGGGNEQFF. CDR3 bases: TGTGCCAGCAGTAAAGAGCGGGGGGGCGGTAATGAGCAGTTCTTC. The full variable domain, in which reference TRBV2 and TRBJ2-1 provide the parts outside the CDR3, is EPEVTQTPSHQVTQMGQEVILRCVPISNHLYFYWYRQILGQKVEFLVSFYNNEISEKSEIFDDQFSVERPDGSNFTLKIRSTKLEDSAMYFCASSKERGGGNEQFFGPGTRLTVL.

The chain has TRBV5-4 and TRBJ2-1; tentatively, D is TRBD2 (6 bases). The germline V gene has CDR1 SGHNT and CDR2 YYREEE (reference sequence). Trimming left V 0 bases short and J 6 bases short, with 13 bases between. The CDR3 runs to 15 residues. DNA for the CDR3: TGTGCCAGCAGCTTGGAACGGGAGCCCGGCAATGAGCAGTTCTTC. Translation gives CASSLEREPGNEQFF.

J is TRBJ1-1 and V is TRBV27; 7 bases are shared with TRBD1. The CDR3 contains 17 residues. The junction had 12 bases not matched to a gene; V was cut back by 5 bases and J by 0 bases. Germline assignment: CDR1 MNHEY and CDR2 SMNVEV (reference sequence). The CDR3 here is CASSHRETGSLNTEAFF. The CDR3 DNA follows: TGTGCCAGCAGTCACCGGGAGACAGGGTCCCTGAACACTGAAGCTTTCTTT.

The gene calls are TRBV7-2 and TRBJ2-3, with D perhaps TRBD2 (6 bases). CDR1 and CDR2 from the germline V gene are SGHTA and FQGNSA. Trimming pared 5 bases from V and 7 bases from J, leaving 22 bases between. The CDR3 is 16 residues long. CDR3 nucleotides: TGTGCCAGCAGCCTGGGACGACTAGACCTAGCCAATACGCAGTATTTT. Protein sequence: CASSLGRLDLANTQYF.

There are a few counts of this clone. The chain combines TRBV5-4 with TRBJ2-7; D may be TRBD2 (5 bases). V lost 4 bases to trimming and J lost 2 bases, with 7 bases between them. The CDR3 is 12 residues long. Germline V gene sequence: CDR1 SGHNT, CDR2 YYREEE (reference sequence). The CDR3 nucleotides are TGTGCCAGCAGCCACGGGGCCTACGAGCAGTACTTC. It translates to CASSHGAYEQYF.

The rearrangement joins TRBV5-4 to TRBJ1-2, with D possibly being TRBD1 (5 bases). The V gene lost 4 bases and the J gene lost 2 bases, with 18 bases spanning the gap. CDR3 length: 16 amino acids. The V gene's germline CDR1 is SGHNT and CDR2 YYREEE (reference sequence). DNA of the CDR3: TGTGCCAGCAGCGCCCCTCCGGGGGGAGGAAACTATGGCTACACCTTC. Translated: CASSAPPGGGNYGYTF. The variable domain in full, with the rest retrieved from reference TRBV5-4 and TRBJ1-2, is ETGVTQSPTHLIKTRGQQVTLRCSSQSGHNTVSWYQQALGQGPQFIFQYYREEENGRGNFPPRFSGLQFPNYSSELNVNALELDDSALYLCASSAPPGGGNYGYTFGSGTRLTVV.

The chain combines TRBV5-6 with TRBJ2-1; D remains ambiguous. The CDR3 length is 11 residues. The germline V and J ends were trimmed by 3 bases and 4 bases, with 2 bases remaining between them. Germline CDR1 SGHDT, CDR2 YYEEEE. CDR3 sequence (DNA): TGTGCCAGCAGCTCTTACAATGAGCAGTTCTTC. This translates into CASSSYNEQFF.

This sequence joins TRBV9 and TRBJ2-7; 11 bases match TRBD2. V was clipped by 0 bases and J by 2 bases; unmatched bases: 19. The CDR3 runs to 21 residues. CDR1 and CDR2 from the germline V gene are SGDLS and YYNGEE. The CDR3 nucleotides are TGTGCCAGCAGCGTAGATTTATGTTGGCAGGGGAAACTAGCGGGAGCCTACGAGCAGTACTTC. Its translation is CASSVDLCWQGKLAGAYEQYF.